This TCR beta chain comes out of a study of T cell responses to AZD1222 COVID-19 vaccine. General study points: Among vaccine-associated CD4 TCRs, coverage spanned spike, with dominance at 160-218 and 743-854. White British ancestry dominated among donors, who included more females, and clonal diversity was possibly underestimated.

The CDR3 contains 13 residues. The germline V gene encodes CDR1 LGHDT and CDR2 YNNKEL (reference sequence). The V end lost 2 bases, the J end lost 8 bases, and 12 bases lay between the germline ends. Repertoires were generated with immunoSEQ multiplex PCR, while TCRdb's copy carries only in-frame clones and drops some. The sample consists of 100,000 to 120,000 clones, approximately 89% of them appearing once. Worth noting for this clone: Its specificity is unknown.

The chain uses TRBV3-1 (or the pseudogene TRBV3-2) and TRBJ1-2; D is undetermined. The source is an adult who received the AZD1222 COVID-19 vaccine. The source was peripheral blood, collected 28 days after the second AZD1222 dose. As DNA, the CDR3 is TGTGCCAGCAGCCAATTAGGGATAAGCGGCTACACCTTC. It specifies CASSQLGISGYTF.